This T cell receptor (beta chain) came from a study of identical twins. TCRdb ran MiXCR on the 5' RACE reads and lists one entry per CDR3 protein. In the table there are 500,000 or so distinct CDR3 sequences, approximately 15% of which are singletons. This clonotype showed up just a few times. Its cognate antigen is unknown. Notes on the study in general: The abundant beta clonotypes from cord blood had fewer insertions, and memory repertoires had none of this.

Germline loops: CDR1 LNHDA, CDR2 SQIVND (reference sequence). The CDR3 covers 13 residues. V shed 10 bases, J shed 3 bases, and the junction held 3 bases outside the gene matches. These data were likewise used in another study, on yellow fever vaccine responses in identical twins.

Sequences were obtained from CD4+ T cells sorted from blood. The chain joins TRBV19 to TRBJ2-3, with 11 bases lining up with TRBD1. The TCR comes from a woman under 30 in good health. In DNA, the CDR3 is TGTGCCACCCGGGACAGGGGGACAGATACGCAGTATTTT. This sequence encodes CATRDRGTDTQYF.